This T cell receptor beta chain originates from a study of human T cells and chemical hapten exposure. Sample time point: healthy volunteer bleed at 2 weeks. Unfractionated whole blood was the source of the extracted total RNA. In germline, CDR1 is MNHNS, CDR2 SASEGT. There are 15 residues in the CDR3. J gave up 6 bases and V 6 bases, and 9 bases lay outside the gene matches. As for this clonotype: No antigen is known for it.

Whole-study findings and limits: The number of TCRs over 1 in 1000 frequency stayed unchanged after DPC.

The library gave individual cDNA molecules unique molecular identifiers. In the original analysis: Samples held a median of approximately 96,000 TCRs, range about 23,224–700,000. TCRdb ran MiXCR on the RACE reads and lists one entry per CDR3 protein. The authors' filters were not applied to this entry. Here the sample spans more than 70,000 distinct CDR3 sequences, approximately 9.7% being singletons. Sequenced material: whole blood. This TCR was recovered from a female donor in good health. Some clones in this sample may be carry-over from other donors' samples. The rearrangement uses TRBV6-1 and TRBJ1-5; 9 bases align to TRBD1. CDR3 region: CASSHSQGAGQPQHF. The CDR3 DNA sequence: TGTGCCAGCAGCCACTCACAGGGGGCCGGTCAGCCCCAGCATTTT.